Reported below is one TCR beta chain. What antigen it recognizes has not been identified. No base quality values were provided; no much bigger clone lies one nucleotide off. This specimen comes from a study of cytomegalovirus exposure and HLA in healthy donors (dated by TCRdb to the late 2010s). About the study as a whole: An earlier analysis of about 530 of the donors reported over 250 Gb of sequence data and 117 million unique TCR beta sequences obtained from around 190 million T cells. The later analysis used no new phenotypic data to find candidate immune exposures, relying instead on TCR beta sequences and their occurrence across donors. Donor age, sex, ethnicity and CMV serostatus were compiled together with the repertoire data. In a later genetic analysis, genome-wide SNP genotypes for 398 of the 666 donors were used, and that subset was treated as a discovery cohort. A handful of DR-DQ haplotypes were handled as single units for association and clustering because linkage in the cohort was strong. A separate validation cohort of 100 to 150 different subjects was used in addition to the roughly 640-subject first cohort. The genetic ancestry cluster associated with self-reported Caucasian donors included over 80% of the 300 to 400 genotyped donors. The study combined high-throughput TCR immunosequencing, statistical association of individual TCRs with disease status, and machine learning to predict cytomegalovirus infection status. In an earlier analysis of roughly 600 of the donors, high-throughput TCR beta sequencing was used to judge whether each TCR beta V gene segment behaved as functional or pseudogenic. On average, about 240,000 unique TCR beta nucleotide sequences were sequenced per donor among a few hundred genotyped donors of the cohort, with around 19% of those sequences being non-productive. Approximately 300 gigabases of sequencing data and tens of millions of unique TCR sequences were included in an early release covering roughly 600 HLA-typed donors. The study aimed to test whether cataloging public T cell receptors could reveal signatures of past pathogen exposure. All discovery cohort repertoires had been generated on a single sequencing platform. To study patterns of TCR occurrence, a later analysis re-analyzed previously published TCR beta repertoires from 550 to 800 donors and added high-resolution HLA genotyping. The T cell repertoires of 700 or so subjects were profiled by immunosequencing and related to cytomegalovirus serostatus. Typing coverage varied by locus: about 620-630 donors for A, B, C, DRB1 and DQB1; approximately 500 for DQA1; approximately 610 for DPA1; some 470 for DPB1. HLA typing covered class I and class II loci at four-digit resolution. General conclusions and limits of the study: When HLA alleles, especially DR and DQ, strongly co-occurred, TCR associations were difficult to assign to individual alleles. Because the 87-base-pair reads could not distinguish some IMGT-functional V segments, including TRBV6-2 and TRBV6-3, those segments were excluded. In a later genetic analysis, fewer N-insertions in productive TCRs were reported among donors in an Asian-associated ancestry cluster than the roughly 700-donor mean. In vitro tests confirmed that a few of the cytomegalovirus-associated TCR beta chains recognize cytomegalovirus antigens. The earlier analysis of a few hundred of the donors excluded roughly 17 rarely observed V segments, including chromosome 9 orphons, because counts were too low. A later analysis found that TCR association rates varied across HLA loci, with DRB1 alleles showing the most associated TCRs and HLA-C alleles the fewest. A later analysis found that most CMV-associated TCR beta chains appeared HLA-restricted, with HLA associations seemingly driven largely by CMV exposure. A total of some 180 TCR beta chains were listed by the study as associated with cytomegalovirus. In a later analysis, several top co-occurrence clusters were reported to appear linked to parvovirus B19, influenza, CMV and Epstein-Barr virus. For the cohort, immune exposure information was limited to CMV serostatus. At a false discovery rate of 0.05, a later analysis linked under 20,000 TCR beta sequences to specific HLA alleles. A further reported finding was that TCR beta sequences accurately predicted the HLA-A and HLA-B alleles for most subjects in the first cohort. A later genetic analysis associated a missense DCLRE1C variant with V-gene and J-gene trimming of TCR beta chains, and an independent cohort replicated the association. A group of highly shared sequence variants was considered likely to be a technical artifact of the sequencing pipeline. Only TCR beta chains were sequenced in this cohort, and the absence of alpha or paired-chain data limited detectable features. The authors suggested that the approach could potentially be extended to other disease states and immunological phenotypes. HLA typing was unavailable for some donors at each locus, so association tests used only the typed subset. Linkage disequilibrium might explain the correlated functional status among segregating V segments, but an unknown experimental factor could not be excluded. In an earlier analysis of some 640 of the donors, most TCR beta V segments were observed in productive rearrangements about 87% or about 30% of the time, broadly matching IMGT annotations. Compared with equally common non-associated chains, HLA-associated TCR beta chains in a later analysis were more clonally expanded and had lower generation probabilities. While some public TCRs were present in many individuals, most TCR sequences turned up only very rarely across donors. The classifier was reported to diagnose cytomegalovirus status with high specificity and sensitivity in both the original and validation cohorts. Sequencing depth was assumed to be roughly uniform across donors in the presence/absence analyses, though that assumption may not hold.

Library preparation used the immunoSEQ multiplex PCR assay. A mixture of 60 forward primers for TCR Vbeta segments and 13 reverse primers for TCR Jbeta segments was used in the multiplex PCR. The CDR3 region of rearranged TCR beta genes was amplified from genomic DNA with a multiplex PCR assay. Amplified TCR beta libraries were sequenced as 87-base-pair reads on the Illumina HiSeq System. As for the authors' bioinformatics: In a later analysis, some 80 million unique TCR beta chains were counted across the approximately 640 repertoires, and roughly 11 million of these chains were shared by at least two donors. A nearest-neighbor algorithm error-corrected the raw reads and collapsed the reads into unique sequences, merging closely related sequences to remove PCR and sequencing errors. To assign V, D and J gene segments, CDR3 sequences were aligned to IMGT reference sequences. Each retained sequence needed at least a six-nucleotide match to both a V gene segment and a J gene segment. Rearrangements were called productive when the CDR3 lacked stop codons and stayed in frame with V and J; all others were non-productive. Following IMGT convention, CDR3 was defined as the stretch from the second conserved V-encoded cysteine to the conserved J-encoded phenylalanine. The earlier analysis of 500 to 650 of the donors excluded any sequence lacking an unambiguous match to a single V gene segment. An earlier analysis of 500 to 700 of the donors classified V segments as functional when productive rearrangements were above 56.7% and as segregating when the standard deviation between donors was above 5%. A statistical classification framework was built to diagnose cytomegalovirus status from the catalog of TCR beta chain sequences. V and J gene assignment, in a later analysis, came from comparing TCR nucleotide sequences with IMGT/GENE-DB human TR gene sequences. The TCRdist pipeline was used in a later analysis to assign CDR3 sequences and most-parsimonious VDJ recombination scenarios. In a later analysis, each TCR beta chain was defined by its CDR3 amino acid sequence together with its V-gene family, and reads lacking a unique V-gene family were excluded. To address suspected cross-contamination and a sequencing artifact, a later analysis removed approximately 600 highly shared, low-generation-probability nucleotide sequences. In a later analysis, a clonal expansion index was calculated for each public chain from normalized within-repertoire ranks of inferred template counts. A later analysis computed generation probabilities with a VDJ recombination model fitted to out-of-frame rearrangements, and checked the results against IGoR. In a later analysis, TCR-TCR, TCR-HLA and TCR-CMV co-occurrence was scored with hypergeometric tests, and a repertoire-size bias correction was applied to TCR pairs. In a later analysis, false discovery rates were estimated by permuting HLA or CMV assignments 20 times. A later analysis grouped co-occurring TCRs with DBSCAN, adding TCRdist sequence similarity when clustering within HLA-allele-positive subsets. Co-occurrence clustering excluded repertoires with fewer than 30,000 or more than 120,000 public chains, plus five with anomalous nucleotide sharing. TCRdb's version of the immuneACCESS table is confined to in-frame rearrangements and falls short of the full clone set. An unresolved V gene accounts for under half of the shortfall where checked; the remainder is of unknown origin. For V, J and clone size, that table is used; D and trimming come from the DNA. The sample contains some 120,000 clones, 80% to 85% of them found a single time. The ten top clones hold roughly 2.4% of the sample.

The cohort was made up of about 670 healthy bone marrow donors. All cohort members were sampled while nominally healthy, although unrecorded immune exposures were likely present. The donor tested CMV seronegative, placing the donor among the roughly 340 seronegative members of the cohort. Every donor gave a peripheral blood sample, and the peripheral blood mononuclear cells from that sample were used for TCR beta sequencing. The Qiagen DNeasy Blood Extraction Kit was used to extract genomic DNA from the blood cell samples. The CDR1 and CDR2 encoded by the germline V gene are SGHDN and FVKESK. The junction shows trimming of 8 bases on V and 9 bases on J, and the gene matches do not reach 8 bases of it. The CDR3 numbers 13 residues from cysteine through phenylalanine. The retained sequence is limited to the CDR3, 39 bases, with the frame set at the first base.

The chain is encoded by TRBV14 joined to TRBJ2-7; TRBD2 lines up with 12 middle nucleotides. The sample was PBMCs. The sequence was collected from a woman aged 40 to 55 in good health and CMV-seronegative. The DNA sequence reads TGTGCCAGCTCGACTAGCGGGAGCGGCGGGCAGTACTTC. Its translation is CASSTSGSGGQYF.